One and the same sample provided the 16 T cell receptor beta chains below, sequenced in a study of T cells in Graves' hyperthyroidism and ophthalmopathy. The source material, RNA transcripts, was used to amplify TCR beta CDR3 regions. RT-PCR in the first round (using the HTBI primer set) targeted the TCR CDR3. TCRdb re-called the multiplex PCR reads through MiXCR, storing one row per CDR3 protein. The table records hundreds of thousands of distinct CDR3 sequences, 16% of them present only once. Sequencing used blood. All receptors derive from a woman younger than 35 with Graves' hyperthyroidism.

This rearrangement joins TRBV18 to TRBJ1-5; D remains unclear. The CDR3 spans 13 residues. Germline V gene lookup returns CDR1 KGHSH and CDR2 LQKENI. V dropped 2 bases and J dropped 7 bases, with 9 bases sitting between them. CDR3 nucleotide sequence: TGTGCCAGCTCACCAGCGAGGTTGCAGCCCCAGCATTTT. Translating gives CASSPARLQPQHF. Filled out from reference TRBV18 and TRBJ1-5, the complete variable domain reads NAGVMQNPRHLVRRRGQEARLRCSPMKGHSHVYWYRQLPEEGLKFMVYLQKENIIDESGMPKERFSAEFPKEGPSILRIQQVVRGDSAAYFCASSPARLQPQHFGDGTRLSIL.

The chain carries TRBV25-1 and TRBJ2-7, with 10 bases identical to TRBD1. Germline V gene lookup returns CDR1 MGHDK and CDR2 SYGVNS. This CDR3 region has 17 residues. V trimming: 4 bases; J trimming: 2 bases; junction bases outside the gene matches: 11. CDR3 sequence: CASSGSSGTGVPYEQYF. The CDR3 DNA sequence: TGTGCCAGCAGTGGTTCTTCCGGGACAGGGGTACCCTACGAGCAGTACTTC.

This clonotype showed up many times. The V and J genes are TRBV27 and TRBJ2-7, with TRBD1 matching over 7 bases. Looked up from germline, CDR1 is MNHEY and CDR2 is SMNVEV (reference sequence). The CDR3 is 13 amino acids. Trimming removed 3 bases from V and 5 bases from J; junction bases left unmatched: 4. The CDR3, as DNA: TGTGCCAGCAGTTTGACAGGGAGACACGAGCAGTACTTC. The encoded protein is CASSLTGRHEQYF.

This clonotype was recorded at least ten times. The CDR3 loop reads CSAATGDSNSPLHF. CDR3 bases: TGCAGTGCTGCGACAGGGGATTCGAATTCACCCCTCCACTTT. The chain uses TRBV20-1 and TRBJ1-6, with 8 positions matching TRBD1. The CDR3 runs to 14 residues. Germline lookup yields CDR1 DFQATT and CDR2 SNEGSKA (reference sequence). V shed 5 bases, J shed 7 bases, and the junction held 7 bases outside the gene matches.

Many counts were recorded for this clonotype. The rearrangement joins TRBV7-2 to TRBJ1-5; D ambiguous. V dropped 2 bases and J dropped 1 base, with 6 bases sitting between them. The CDR3 extends over 14 amino acids. Germline V CDR1 and CDR2: SGHTA, FQGNSA. CDR3 DNA: TGTGCCAGCAGCTTATCGGTGAGCAATCAGCCCCAGCATTTT. Protein: CASSLSVSNQPQHF.

This clonotype has more than one count but fewer than ten. The gene calls are TRBV20-1 and TRBJ2-3; D ambiguous. The CDR3 loop spans 15 amino acids. Germline CDR1 and CDR2: DFQATT and SNEGSKA (reference sequence). V dropped 3 bases and J dropped 0 bases, with 13 bases sitting between them. DNA for the CDR3: TGCAGTGCTAGTCAGCCAGCGAGAAGCACAGATACGCAGTATTTT. Protein sequence: CSASQPARSTDTQYF.

This clonotype was seen a few times. The V and J genes are TRBV9 and TRBJ2-3; no definite D call. This CDR3 spans 14 amino acids. Germline V gene sequence: CDR1 SGDLS, CDR2 YYNGEE. V was pared by 4 bases and J by 2 bases, with 11 bases between. The CDR3 here is CASSLSFSTDTQYF. CDR3 bases: TGTGCCAGCAGCCTTAGTTTTTCCACAGATACGCAGTATTTT.

This rearrangement joins TRBV19 to TRBJ1-1; possibly TRBD1 for D (6 bases). The germline V and J ends were trimmed by 4 bases and 4 bases, with 13 bases remaining between them. The germline V gene has CDR1 LNHDA and CDR2 SQIVND (reference sequence). The CDR3 extends over 14 amino acids. The CDR3 DNA is TGTGCCAGTAGTAACGGGGGCTCGGGCACTGAAGCTTTCTTT. This codes for CASSNGGSGTEAFF.

This clonotype was picked up a small number of times. This rearrangement joins TRBV15 to TRBJ1-4; 8 nucleotides agree with TRBD1. The V segment lost 0 bases and the J segment 0 bases; nucleotides outside the gene matches: 3. In germline, CDR1 is LNHNV, CDR2 YYDKDF (reference sequence). This CDR3 has 17 residues. The CDR3 DNA reads as TGTGCCACCAGCAGAGACAGGGGGCGTGCAACTAATGAAAAACTGTTTTTT. The encoded protein is CATSRDRGRATNEKLFF.

V gene TRBV20-1 combines with J gene TRBJ1-2, with 9 bases identical to TRBD1. From germline, CDR1 is DFQATT and CDR2 SNEGSKA (reference sequence). The CDR3 spans 16 residues. The V and J ends lost 6 bases and 8 bases, in that order; junction bases with no gene match: 19. The CDR3 is CSAKPTGGAFLSGYTF. In DNA form, the CDR3 reads TGCAGTGCAAAACCTACAGGGGGCGCGTTTCTGAGCGGCTACACCTTC.

In its sample, this clonotype was seen a few times. The chain couples TRBV12-3 or TRBV12-4 to TRBJ1-2; D not resolved. The V gene lost 5 bases and the J gene lost 4 bases, with 11 bases spanning the gap. CDR3 length equals 13 residues. The CDR3 sequence: CASSPFLGYGYTF. The CDR3 region has the DNA TGTGCCAGCAGTCCCTTTCTCGGCTATGGCTACACCTTC.

This sequence joins TRBV5-4 and TRBJ2-7; D is unresolved. The germline gives CDR1 SGHNT, CDR2 YYREEE (reference sequence). This CDR3 has 16 residues. Deletions cut 0 bases from V and 0 bases from J, with 13 bases between. CDR3 region: CASSLASAKYSYEQYF. For the CDR3, the DNA is TGTGCCAGCAGCTTGGCCTCTGCCAAGTACTCCTACGAGCAGTACTTC.

This clonotype was observed a few times. The chain recombines TRBV6-1 with TRBJ1-2; D gene uncertain. The CDR3 runs to 14 residues. Germline CDR1 is MNHNS and CDR2 is SASEGT. Trimming took off 3 bases at V and 2 bases at J, with 10 bases between the two ends. CDR3 region: CASSETASNYGYTF. The CDR3 nucleotides read TGTGCCAGCAGTGAGACGGCGTCCAACTATGGCTACACCTTC.

The chain combines TRBV5-6 with TRBJ1-1; tentative D call: TRBD1 (5 bases). The CDR3 contains 13 residues. V gave up 0 bases and J gave up 6 bases, with 9 bases separating them. In germline, CDR1 is SGHDT, CDR2 YYEEEE. For the CDR3, the DNA is TGTGCCAGCAGCTTGGACAGGTTCTCTGAAGCTTTCTTT. It yields the protein CASSLDRFSEAFF.

This clonotype was counted a few times. The chain employs TRBV10-3 and TRBJ1-5; D call uncertain. This CDR3 is 14 amino acids long. Trimming pared 4 bases from V and 3 bases from J, leaving 10 bases between. The V gene's germline CDR1 is ENHRY and CDR2 SYGVKD. The CDR3 is CAISAGRTNQPQHF. The CDR3 DNA is TGTGCCATCAGTGCCGGACGGACCAATCAGCCCCAGCATTTT.

About this clonotype: A much larger clone is a single base away; this may be a read error. This rearrangement joins TRBV29-1 to TRBJ2-7, with 10 bases that match TRBD2. The CDR3 is 16 residues long. The germline CDR1 and CDR2 sequences are SQVTM and ANQGSEA. V was clipped by 0 bases and J by 2 bases; unmatched bases: 7. In nucleotides, the CDR3 is TGCAGCGTTGAAGATGTGGATAGCGGGGGGACCTACGAGCAGTACTTC. Its protein product is CSVEDVDSGGTYEQYF.